This is a list of T cell receptor beta chains from one sample in a study of PD-1 blockade in classical Hodgkin lymphoma. Sequencing was performed with immunoSEQ multiplex PCR; in TCRdb, only in-frame clones are kept and a portion is missing. The profile shows about 60,000 clones, roughly nine tenths of them singletons. The sequencing here drew on peripheral blood mononuclear cells (PBMCs), taken at baseline. The receptors here all came from a human donor with classical Hodgkin lymphoma. CDR3s include the opening cysteine and the closing phenylalanine or tryptophan. Each record gives: V gene, clone size, CDR3 length, D gene, J gene, CDR3 DNA, CDR3 protein. D genes are given only for firm matches. Expanded clones are given a class, and other clones once, few, many or no size at all.

V gene: TRBV5-1; clone size: .; CDR3 length: 12; D gene: .; J gene: TRBJ2-5; CDR3 DNA: TGCGCCAGCAGCGCAGAACAAGAGACCCAGTACTTC; CDR3 protein: CASSAEQETQYF
V gene: TRBV18; clone size: .; CDR3 length: 13; D gene: .; J gene: TRBJ1-5; CDR3 DNA: TGTGCCAGCTCACCTGGACCCGATCAGCCCCAGCATTTT; CDR3 protein: CASSPGPDQPQHF
V gene: TRBV6-5; clone size: .; CDR3 length: 16; D gene: .; J gene: TRBJ1-5; CDR3 DNA: TGTGCCAGCAGTTATTATCCGCCAGGGAAGGAACAGCCCCAGCATTTT; CDR3 protein: CASSYYPPGKEQPQHF
V gene: TRBV10-3; clone size: few; CDR3 length: 14; D gene: .; J gene: TRBJ1-5; CDR3 DNA: TGTGCCATCAGTGAAGACAGAAGCAATCAGCCCCAGCATTTT; CDR3 protein: CAISEDRSNQPQHF
V gene: TRBV18; clone size: .; CDR3 length: 17; D gene: .; J gene: TRBJ2-2; CDR3 DNA: TGTGCCAGCTCACCACCAGGCGGCAGGGCGGACACCGGGGAGCTGTTTTTT; CDR3 protein: CASSPPGGRADTGELFF
V gene: TRBV19; clone size: .; CDR3 length: 14; D gene: TRBD1; J gene: TRBJ1-5; CDR3 DNA: TGTGCCAGTAGTTCGACAGGGGACAATCAGCCCCAGCATTTT; CDR3 protein: CASSSTGDNQPQHF
V gene: TRBV19; clone size: .; CDR3 length: 18; D gene: TRBD2; J gene: TRBJ2-4; CDR3 DNA: TGTGCCAGTAGTTGGAGACTAGCGGGAGTGGCGGCCAAAAACATTCAGTACTTC; CDR3 protein: CASSWRLAGVAAKNIQYF
V gene: TRBV7-9; clone size: .; CDR3 length: 14; D gene: .; J gene: TRBJ2-7; CDR3 DNA: TGTGCCAGCAGCTTCCAGGGGTCTCCCTACGAGCAGTACTTC; CDR3 protein: CASSFQGSPYEQYF
V gene: TRBV28; clone size: .; CDR3 length: 15; D gene: TRBD1; J gene: TRBJ2-5; CDR3 DNA: TGTGCCAGCAGTTCACATGGGACAGGGCGGGAGACCCAGTACTTC; CDR3 protein: CASSSHGTGRETQYF
V gene: TRBV9; clone size: .; CDR3 length: 15; D gene: TRBD1; J gene: TRBJ2-3; CDR3 DNA: TGTGCCAGCAGCTCGGCGACAGGGTTGGCAGATACGCAGTATTTT; CDR3 protein: CASSSATGLADTQYF
V gene: TRBV7-9; clone size: .; CDR3 length: 16; D gene: TRBD1; J gene: TRBJ2-1; CDR3 DNA: TGTGCCAGCAGCTCCAGGGGGAGATTAGGGGACAATGAGCAGTTCTTC; CDR3 protein: CASSSRGRLGDNEQFF
V gene: TRBV27; clone size: .; CDR3 length: 11; D gene: .; J gene: TRBJ2-7; CDR3 DNA: TGTGCCAGCGGGGCAGGGGCCGAGCAGTACTTC; CDR3 protein: CASGAGAEQYF
V gene: TRBV4-2; clone size: .; CDR3 length: 17; D gene: TRBD1; J gene: TRBJ1-6; CDR3 DNA: TGTGCCAGCAGCCAAGAGGGACAGGGCGGGCTTAATTCACCCCTCCACTTT; CDR3 protein: CASSQEGQGGLNSPLHF
V gene: TRBV7-3; clone size: .; CDR3 length: 15; D gene: TRBD2; J gene: TRBJ2-1; CDR3 DNA: TGTGCCAGCAGCTCTAGCGGGAACTCCTACAATGAGCAGTTCTTC; CDR3 protein: CASSSSGNSYNEQFF
V gene: TRBV6-1; clone size: .; CDR3 length: 13; D gene: .; J gene: TRBJ2-2; CDR3 DNA: TGTGCCAGCAGCCCGGGGGAATATGGGGAGCTGTTTTTT; CDR3 protein: CASSPGEYGELFF
V gene: TRBV5-1; clone size: .; CDR3 length: 15; D gene: TRBD2; J gene: TRBJ2-5; CDR3 DNA: TGCGCCAGCAGCTTGGTAGCGGGAGGAGGTGAGACCCAGTACTTC; CDR3 protein: CASSLVAGGGETQYF
V gene: TRBV7-9; clone size: once; CDR3 length: 17; D gene: TRBD2; J gene: TRBJ2-5; CDR3 DNA: TGTGCCAGCAACTCTGAGCCAAGCGGGAGGCACCAAGAGACCCAGTACTTC; CDR3 protein: CASNSEPSGRHQETQYF
V gene: TRBV27; clone size: .; CDR3 length: 15; D gene: TRBD1; J gene: TRBJ2-1; CDR3 DNA: TGTGCCAGCAGCATAGGGACAGGTGGTTACAATGAGCAGTTCTTC; CDR3 protein: CASSIGTGGYNEQFF
V gene: TRBV20-1; clone size: .; CDR3 length: 11; D gene: .; J gene: TRBJ2-1; CDR3 DNA: TGCAGTGCTAGCCAATACAATGAGCAGTTCTTC; CDR3 protein: CSASQYNEQFF
V gene: TRBV7-9; clone size: .; CDR3 length: 17; D gene: .; J gene: TRBJ2-5; CDR3 DNA: TGTGCCAGCAGCCTCCTTTCAATCAGGGTGTCGCAAGAGACCCAGTACTTC; CDR3 protein: CASSLLSIRVSQETQYF
V gene: TRBV27; clone size: .; CDR3 length: 14; D gene: .; J gene: TRBJ2-1; CDR3 DNA: TGTGCCAGCAGTTTAATCGGGAACTACAATGAGCAGTTCTTC; CDR3 protein: CASSLIGNYNEQFF
V gene: TRBV7-3; clone size: .; CDR3 length: 15; D gene: .; J gene: TRBJ2-7; CDR3 DNA: TGTGCCAGCAGCTTAGGGACCTCCTGTAGACGCGAGCAGTACTTC; CDR3 protein: CASSLGTSCRREQYF
V gene: TRBV11-2; clone size: .; CDR3 length: 13; D gene: .; J gene: TRBJ2-6; CDR3 DNA: TGTGCCAGCAGCTCAACTGGGGCCAACGTCCTGACTTTC; CDR3 protein: CASSSTGANVLTF
V gene: TRBV4-2; clone size: .; CDR3 length: 17; D gene: TRBD1; J gene: TRBJ2-1; CDR3 DNA: TGTGCCAGCAGCCAAGATATGGGACAGGGGATGGTCAATGAGCAGTTCTTC; CDR3 protein: CASSQDMGQGMVNEQFF
V gene: TRBV18; clone size: .; CDR3 length: 14; D gene: .; J gene: TRBJ2-7; CDR3 DNA: TGTGCCAGCTCACAGGGAGGCCTTGCCTACGAGCAGTACTTC; CDR3 protein: CASSQGGLAYEQYF
V gene: TRBV4-1; clone size: .; CDR3 length: 16; D gene: TRBD1; J gene: TRBJ2-1; CDR3 DNA: TGCGCCAGCAGCCTGGGACAGTTGAGCTCCTACAATGAGCAGTTCTTC; CDR3 protein: CASSLGQLSSYNEQFF
V gene: TRBV11-2; clone size: once; CDR3 length: 16; D gene: .; J gene: TRBJ1-4; CDR3 DNA: TGTGCCAGCAGCTACCAGGGGCTTGCAACTAATGAAAAACTGTTTTTT; CDR3 protein: CASSYQGLATNEKLFF
V gene: TRBV19; clone size: few; CDR3 length: 15; D gene: TRBD2; J gene: TRBJ2-3; CDR3 DNA: TGTGCCAGTAAGGAACTAGCGGAGAGCACAGATACGCAGTATTTT; CDR3 protein: CASKELAESTDTQYF
V gene: TRBV9; clone size: few; CDR3 length: 15; D gene: .; J gene: TRBJ1-3; CDR3 DNA: TGTGCCAGCAGCCAAACAGCCAGCTCTGGAAACACCATATATTTT; CDR3 protein: CASSQTASSGNTIYF
V gene: TRBV29-1; clone size: few; CDR3 length: 12; D gene: TRBD1; J gene: TRBJ2-2; CDR3 DNA: TGCAGCGGACAGGGGAACGCCGGGGAGCTGTTTTTT; CDR3 protein: CSGQGNAGELFF
V gene: TRBV6-5; clone size: once; CDR3 length: 13; D gene: TRBD1; J gene: TRBJ2-7; CDR3 DNA: TGTGCCAGCAGTTACCGTCGACAGGGAGAGCAGTACTTC; CDR3 protein: CASSYRRQGEQYF
V gene: TRBV7-2; clone size: few; CDR3 length: 13; D gene: .; J gene: TRBJ1-6; CDR3 DNA: TGTGCCAGCAGCTTGGGGCCCGAATCACCCCTCCACTTT; CDR3 protein: CASSLGPESPLHF
V gene: TRBV7-6; clone size: once; CDR3 length: 14; D gene: .; J gene: TRBJ2-7; CDR3 DNA: TGTGCCAGCAGCCTAGCGTCTGGTTCCTACGAGCAGTACTTC; CDR3 protein: CASSLASGSYEQYF
V gene: TRBV28; clone size: .; CDR3 length: 18; D gene: TRBD2; J gene: TRBJ2-1; CDR3 DNA: TGTGCCAGCACCGTACCGGGACTAGCGGGAGATACCTACAATGAGCAGTTCTTC; CDR3 protein: CASTVPGLAGDTYNEQFF
V gene: TRBV13; clone size: once; CDR3 length: 18; D gene: TRBD1; J gene: TRBJ2-2; CDR3 DNA: TGTGCCAGCAGCTTAACCCCGGGACAGGGTTTAGCGTCCGGGGAGCTGTTTTTT; CDR3 protein: CASSLTPGQGLASGELFF
V gene: TRBV6-5; clone size: .; CDR3 length: 13; D gene: .; J gene: TRBJ2-2; CDR3 DNA: TGTGCCAGCAGTTACGCAGGTTCCGGGGAGCTGTTTTTT; CDR3 protein: CASSYAGSGELFF
V gene: TRBV27; clone size: .; CDR3 length: 13; D gene: .; J gene: TRBJ2-5; CDR3 DNA: TGTGCCAGCAGTTCACCGTACCAAGAGACCCAGTACTTC; CDR3 protein: CASSSPYQETQYF
V gene: TRBV27; clone size: .; CDR3 length: 14; D gene: TRBD1; J gene: TRBJ1-2; CDR3 DNA: TGTGCCAGCAGACCGGGACAGGGTCTCTATGGCTACACCTTC; CDR3 protein: CASRPGQGLYGYTF
V gene: TRBV19; clone size: .; CDR3 length: 15; D gene: .; J gene: TRBJ2-1; CDR3 DNA: TGTGCCAGTACCCTATCGGGAGCCTCCTACAATGAGCAGTTCTTC; CDR3 protein: CASTLSGASYNEQFF
V gene: TRBV2; clone size: .; CDR3 length: 14; D gene: .; J gene: TRBJ2-5; CDR3 DNA: TGTGCCAGCGCCACCTGGGGTCAGGAAGAGACCCAGTACTTC; CDR3 protein: CASATWGQEETQYF
V gene: TRBV10-3; clone size: .; CDR3 length: 13; D gene: .; J gene: TRBJ2-7; CDR3 DNA: TGTGCCATCAGCGCAGGGGAACTTAACGAGCAGTACTTC; CDR3 protein: CAISAGELNEQYF
V gene: TRBV5-1; clone size: few; CDR3 length: 10; D gene: TRBD1; J gene: TRBJ1-4; CDR3 DNA: TGCGCCAGCAATCACGGGACAGGCCAGTTT; CDR3 protein: CASNHGTGQF